The source of this TCR beta chain is a study of cytomegalovirus exposure and HLA in healthy donors (dated by TCRdb to between 2016 and 2019). Broadly, across the study: In an earlier analysis of roughly 500 of the donors, 250 to 350 Gb of sequence data and some 120 million unique TCR beta sequences from about 190 million T cells were reported. In addition to the first cohort of 666 subjects, a separate validation cohort of 120 different subjects was used. In a later genetic analysis, genome-wide SNP genotypes for about 65% of the roughly 700 donors were used, and that subset was treated as a discovery cohort. Rather than using new phenotypic data, the later analysis identified candidate immune exposures from TCR beta sequences and from how often those sequences occurred across donors. The study aimed to test whether signatures of past pathogen exposure could be identified by cataloging public T cell receptors. About five DR-DQ haplotypes were treated as single units for association and clustering because of strong linkage in the cohort. In an earlier analysis of more than 550 of the donors, high-throughput TCR beta sequencing was used to judge whether each TCR beta V gene segment behaved as functional or pseudogenic. The study profiled the T cell repertoires of approximately 700 subjects by immunosequencing and related them to cytomegalovirus serostatus. Donor age, sex, ethnicity and CMV serostatus were compiled together with the repertoire data. To predict cytomegalovirus infection status, the study combined high-throughput TCR immunosequencing, statistical association of individual TCRs with disease status, and machine learning. Class I and class II HLA loci were covered by the typing at four-digit resolution. All discovery cohort repertoires had been generated using a single sequencing platform. The genetic ancestry cluster associated with self-reported Caucasian donors included 70% to 85% of the 398 genotyped donors. The number of donors typed differed by locus, with 629-630 for A, B, C, DRB1 and DQB1, over 500 for DQA1, approximately 580 for DPA1, and about 450 for DPB1. To study patterns of TCR occurrence, a later analysis re-analyzed previously published TCR beta repertoires from hundreds of donors and added high-resolution HLA genotyping. Among roughly 400 genotyped donors of the cohort, an average of around 240,000 unique TCR beta nucleotide sequences were sequenced per donor, around a sixth of them non-productive. Approximately 300 gigabases of sequencing data and tens of millions of unique TCR sequences were included in an early release covering about 700 HLA-typed donors. Study-level results and caveats: A further reported finding was that TCR beta sequences accurately predicted the HLA-A and HLA-B alleles for most subjects in the first cohort. The classifier was reported to diagnose cytomegalovirus status with high specificity and sensitivity in both the original cohort and the validation cohort. A later analysis found that most CMV-associated TCR beta chains appeared HLA-restricted, with HLA associations seemingly driven largely by CMV exposure. In a later genetic analysis, a missense DCLRE1C variant was associated with V-gene and J-gene trimming of TCR beta chains, and the association was replicated in an independent cohort. A later genetic analysis reported fewer N-insertions in productive TCRs among donors in an Asian-associated ancestry cluster than the roughly 650-donor mean. In a later analysis, HLA-associated TCR beta chains were found to be more clonally expanded and to have lower generation probabilities than equally common non-associated chains. Strong co-occurrence of HLA alleles, especially DR and DQ, made assigning TCR associations to individual alleles difficult. Linkage disequilibrium might explain the correlated functional status among segregating V segments, but an unknown experimental factor could not be ruled out. Presence/absence analyses assumed roughly uniform sequencing depth across donors, an assumption that may not hold. In this cohort, only TCR beta chains were sequenced, and detectable features were limited by the absence of alpha or paired-chain data. In a later analysis, 16,951 TCR beta sequences were associated with specific HLA alleles at a false discovery rate of 0.05. Because HLA typing was missing for some donors at each locus, association tests included only the typed subset. Because the 87-base-pair reads could not distinguish some IMGT-functional V segments, including TRBV6-2 and TRBV6-3, those segments were excluded. The study listed 150 to 200 TCR beta chains as associated with cytomegalovirus. Because counts were too low, roughly 16 rarely observed V segments, including chromosome 9 orphons, were excluded from the earlier analysis of 587 of the donors. Several of the top co-occurrence clusters appeared to be linked to parvovirus B19, influenza, CMV and Epstein-Barr virus, according to a later analysis. A group of highly shared sequence variants was considered likely to be a technical artifact of the sequencing pipeline. An earlier analysis of 587 of the donors showed that most TCR beta V segments appeared in productive rearrangements either about 90% or about 30% of the time, which broadly matched IMGT annotations. A few of the identified cytomegalovirus-associated TCR beta chains were confirmed in vitro to be specific for cytomegalovirus antigens. Most TCR sequences were seen in very few donors, while some public TCRs were found in many individuals. The authors suggested that the approach could potentially be extended to other disease states and immunological phenotypes. CMV serostatus was the only immune exposure information available for the cohort. In a later analysis, TCR association rates were found to vary across HLA loci, with the most associated TCRs seen for DRB1 alleles and the fewest for HLA-C alleles.

Libraries were constructed by the immunoSEQ multiplex PCR assay. A mixture of 60 forward primers for TCR Vbeta segments and 13 reverse primers for TCR Jbeta segments was used in the multiplex PCR. Amplification of the CDR3 region of rearranged TCR beta genes was performed with a multiplex PCR assay on genomic DNA. On the Illumina HiSeq System, the amplified TCR beta libraries were sequenced as 87-base-pair reads. The authors processed their data as follows. A later analysis tallied around 82 million unique TCR beta chains across the 666 repertoires, and approximately 9.9 million of those chains were shared by two or more donors. A nearest-neighbor algorithm error-corrected the raw reads and collapsed the reads into unique sequences, merging closely related sequences to remove PCR and sequencing errors. CDR3 sequences were aligned to IMGT reference sequences to assign V, D and J gene segments. For a sequence to be retained, a match of at least six nucleotides to both a V gene segment and a J gene segment was required. A rearrangement counted as productive if the CDR3 had no stop codons and remained in frame with V and J, and every other rearrangement counted as non-productive. Following IMGT convention, CDR3 was defined as the stretch from the second conserved V-encoded cysteine up to the conserved J-encoded phenylalanine. In an earlier analysis of around 540 of the donors, sequences lacking an unambiguous match to a single V gene segment were excluded. In an earlier analysis of some 590 of the donors, a V segment was called functional when productive rearrangements were above 56.7%, and segregating when the standard deviation between donors exceeded 5%. A statistical classification framework was built for diagnosing cytomegalovirus status from the catalog of TCR beta chain sequences. A later analysis assigned V and J genes by comparing TCR nucleotide sequences with IMGT/GENE-DB human TR gene sequences. In a later analysis, CDR3 sequences and most-parsimonious VDJ recombination scenarios were assigned using the TCRdist pipeline. In a later analysis, each TCR beta chain was defined by its CDR3 amino acid sequence together with its V-gene family, and reads lacking a unique V-gene family were excluded. To address suspected cross-contamination and a sequencing artifact, a later analysis removed a few hundred highly shared, low-generation-probability nucleotide sequences. In a later analysis, a clonal expansion index for each public chain was calculated from normalized within-repertoire ranks of inferred template counts. In a later analysis, generation probabilities were computed with a VDJ recombination model fitted to out-of-frame rearrangements, and the resulting probabilities were checked against IGoR. In a later analysis, TCR-TCR, TCR-HLA and TCR-CMV co-occurrence was scored with hypergeometric tests, and a repertoire-size bias correction was applied to TCR pairs. False discovery rates were estimated in a later analysis by permuting HLA or CMV assignments 20 times. In a later analysis, co-occurring TCRs were grouped using DBSCAN, and TCRdist sequence similarity was added for clustering within HLA-allele-positive subsets. Co-occurrence clustering excluded repertoires with fewer than 30,000 or more than 120,000 public chains, plus five with anomalous nucleotide sharing. TCRdb obtained this table from immuneACCESS and retained in-frame rearrangements with V and J assigned. These tables miss some clones; where compared with another copy, unresolved V genes account for less than half of the shortfall, and the remainder is unexplained. The DNA was the basis for D and trimming; V, J and clone size are from that table. Recorded for this sample are roughly 92,000 clones; roughly three quarters of them occurred a single time. The ten biggest clones cover roughly 25% of the sample.

The cohort consisted of hundreds of healthy bone marrow donors. At the time of sampling, all cohort members were nominally healthy, though unrecorded immune exposures were likely present. The donor tested CMV seropositive, placing the donor among the 289 seropositive members of the cohort. A peripheral blood sample was collected from each donor, and TCR beta sequencing was performed on peripheral blood mononuclear cells. The Qiagen DNeasy Blood Extraction Kit was used to extract genomic DNA from the blood cell samples. V is pared back by 4 bases and J by 11 bases, with 18 bases lying between the germline termini. The CDR3 covers 13 residues, taking in both the cysteine and the phenylalanine. Just CDR3 DNA is preserved here, 39 bases in frame from base 1. The germline V gene gives CDR1 as SGDLS and CDR2 as YYNGEE. Comment on this clone: There is no known antigen for this receptor. Base qualities are not recorded, but no much larger clone differs from it by a single base.

The receptor was isolated from a woman aged 45 to 65 in good health and CMV-seropositive. The chain is assembled from TRBV9 and TRBJ1-1; the D segment could be TRBD1, given 6 matching bases. The sequenced sample was PBMCs. The DNA is TGTGCCAGCAGCTCCATAGCGGGGACAAAGGCTTTCTTT. Translated, it reads CASSSIAGTKAFF.